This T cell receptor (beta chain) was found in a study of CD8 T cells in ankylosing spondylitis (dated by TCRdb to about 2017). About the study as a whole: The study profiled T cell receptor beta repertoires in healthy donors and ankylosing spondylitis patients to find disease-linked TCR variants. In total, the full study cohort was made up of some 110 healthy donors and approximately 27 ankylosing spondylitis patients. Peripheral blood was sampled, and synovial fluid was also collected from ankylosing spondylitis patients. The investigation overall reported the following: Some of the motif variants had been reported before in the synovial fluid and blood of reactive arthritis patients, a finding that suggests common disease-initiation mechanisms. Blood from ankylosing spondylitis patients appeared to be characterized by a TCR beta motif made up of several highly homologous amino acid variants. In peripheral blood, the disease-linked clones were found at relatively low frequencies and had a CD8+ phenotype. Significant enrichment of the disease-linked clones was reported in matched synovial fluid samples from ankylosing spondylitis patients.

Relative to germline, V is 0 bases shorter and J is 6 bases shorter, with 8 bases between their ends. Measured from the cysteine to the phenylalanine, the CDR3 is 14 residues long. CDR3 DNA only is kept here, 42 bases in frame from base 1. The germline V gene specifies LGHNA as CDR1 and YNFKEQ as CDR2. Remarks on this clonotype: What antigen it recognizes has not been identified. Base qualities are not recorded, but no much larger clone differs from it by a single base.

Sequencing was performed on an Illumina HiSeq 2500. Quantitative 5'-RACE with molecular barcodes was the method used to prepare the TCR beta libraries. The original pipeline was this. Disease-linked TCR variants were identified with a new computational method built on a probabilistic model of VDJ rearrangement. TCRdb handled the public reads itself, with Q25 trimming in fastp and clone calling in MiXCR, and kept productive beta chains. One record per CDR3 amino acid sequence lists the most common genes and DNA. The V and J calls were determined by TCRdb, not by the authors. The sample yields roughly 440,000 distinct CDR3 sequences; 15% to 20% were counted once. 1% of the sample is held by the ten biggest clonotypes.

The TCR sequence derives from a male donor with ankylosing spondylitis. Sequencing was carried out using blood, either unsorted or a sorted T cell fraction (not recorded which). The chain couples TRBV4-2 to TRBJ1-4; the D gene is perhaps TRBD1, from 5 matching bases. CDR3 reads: CASSQDGGYEKLFF. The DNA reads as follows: TGTGCCAGCAGCCAAGATGGGGGATATGAAAAACTGTTTTTT.